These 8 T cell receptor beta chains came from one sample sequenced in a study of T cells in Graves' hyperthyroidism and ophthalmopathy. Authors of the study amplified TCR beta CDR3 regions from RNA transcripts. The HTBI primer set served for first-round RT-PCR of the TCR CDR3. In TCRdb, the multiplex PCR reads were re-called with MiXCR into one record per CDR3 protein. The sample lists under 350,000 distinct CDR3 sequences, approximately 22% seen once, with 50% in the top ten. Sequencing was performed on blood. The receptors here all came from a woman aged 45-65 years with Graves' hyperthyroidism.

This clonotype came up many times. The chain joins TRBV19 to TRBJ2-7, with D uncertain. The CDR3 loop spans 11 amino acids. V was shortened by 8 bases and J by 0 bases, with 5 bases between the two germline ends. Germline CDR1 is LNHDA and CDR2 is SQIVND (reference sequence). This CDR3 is CASASSYEQYF. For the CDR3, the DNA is TGTGCCAGTGCCAGCTCCTACGAGCAGTACTTC.

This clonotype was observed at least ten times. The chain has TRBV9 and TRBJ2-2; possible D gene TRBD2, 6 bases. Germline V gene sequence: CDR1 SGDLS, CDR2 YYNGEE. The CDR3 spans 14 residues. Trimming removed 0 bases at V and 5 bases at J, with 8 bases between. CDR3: CASSVVGGTGELFF. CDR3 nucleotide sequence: TGTGCCAGCAGCGTAGTCGGGGGAACCGGGGAGCTGTTTTTT. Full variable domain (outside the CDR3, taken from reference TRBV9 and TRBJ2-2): DSGVTQTPKHLITATGQRVTLRCSPRSGDLSVYWYQQSLDQGLQFLIQYYNGEERAKGNILERFSAQQFPDLHSELNLSSLELGDSALYFCASSVVGGTGELFFGEGSRLTVL.

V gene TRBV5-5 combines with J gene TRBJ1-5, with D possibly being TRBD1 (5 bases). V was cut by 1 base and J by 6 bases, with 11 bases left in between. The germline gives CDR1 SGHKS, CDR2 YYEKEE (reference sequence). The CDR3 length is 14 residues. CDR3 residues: CASSLQTVGQPQHF. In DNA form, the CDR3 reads TGTGCCAGCAGCTTGCAGACAGTAGGTCAGCCCCAGCATTTT.

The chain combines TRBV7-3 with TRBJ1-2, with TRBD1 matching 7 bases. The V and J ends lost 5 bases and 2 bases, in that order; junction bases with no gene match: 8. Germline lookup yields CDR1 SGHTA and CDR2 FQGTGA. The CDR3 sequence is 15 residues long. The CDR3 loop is CASSPREGANYGYTF. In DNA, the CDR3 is TGTGCCAGCAGCCCTAGAGAGGGGGCCAACTATGGCTACACCTTC.

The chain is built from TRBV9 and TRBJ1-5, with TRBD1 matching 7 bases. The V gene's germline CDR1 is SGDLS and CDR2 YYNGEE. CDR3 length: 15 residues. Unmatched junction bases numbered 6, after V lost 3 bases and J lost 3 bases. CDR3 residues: CASSAGTASNQPQHF. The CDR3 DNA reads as TGTGCCAGCAGCGCCGGGACAGCCTCCAATCAGCCCCAGCATTTT. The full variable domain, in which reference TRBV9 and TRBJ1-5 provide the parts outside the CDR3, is DSGVTQTPKHLITATGQRVTLRCSPRSGDLSVYWYQQSLDQGLQFLIQYYNGEERAKGNILERFSAQQFPDLHSELNLSSLELGDSALYFCASSAGTASNQPQHFGDGTRLSIL.

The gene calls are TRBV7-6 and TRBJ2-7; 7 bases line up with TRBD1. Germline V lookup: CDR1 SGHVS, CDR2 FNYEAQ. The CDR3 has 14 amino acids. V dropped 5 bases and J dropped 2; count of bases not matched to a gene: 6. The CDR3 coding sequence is TGTGCCAGCAGCATCGTGGACAGGACCTACGAGCAGTACTTC. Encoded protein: CASSIVDRTYEQYF.

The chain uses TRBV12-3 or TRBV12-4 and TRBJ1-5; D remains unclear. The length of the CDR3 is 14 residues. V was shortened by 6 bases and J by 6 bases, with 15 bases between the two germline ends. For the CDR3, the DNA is TGTGCCAGCAGCCCTGGACTCAAGGGTCAGCCCCAGCATTTT. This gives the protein CASSPGLKGQPQHF.

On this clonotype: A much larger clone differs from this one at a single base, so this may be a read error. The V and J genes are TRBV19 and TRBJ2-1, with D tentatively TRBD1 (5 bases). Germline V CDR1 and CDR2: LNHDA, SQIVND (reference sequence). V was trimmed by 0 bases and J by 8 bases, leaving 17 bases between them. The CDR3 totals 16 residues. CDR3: CASSIDRGLGVDEQFF. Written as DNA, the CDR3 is TGTGCCAGTAGTATAGATCGCGGTCTAGGGGTTGATGAGCAGTTCTTC.